The rows below give T cell receptor beta chains drawn from one sample of a study of blood T cell repertoires in COVID-19. Measured with immunoSEQ multiplex PCR; TCRdb has only the in-frame clones, and not every one. The sample contains about 200,000 clones, approximately 90% of which appear only once. Sequencing was done on a sample of peripheral blood. The receptors shown here come from a man aged 35 to 55 with active or convalescent COVID-19. Each CDR3 is given with its conserved first and last residue. Fields, in order: clone size, D gene, J gene, V gene, CDR3 DNA, CDR3 protein. D genes are given only for firm matches. The size field is filled for only some rows; it gives once, few, many or a size class.

>-|-|TRBJ1-4|TRBV6-5
TGTGCCAGCAGGAAAGACAGTCAGGGTAATGAAAAACTGTTTTTT
CASRKDSQGNEKLFF
>-|TRBD1|TRBJ1-5|TRBV19
TGTGCCAGTAGTATAGGAGGGACAGGAACAGGGTGGCCCCAGCATTTT
CASSIGGTGTGWPQHF
>-|-|TRBJ1-2|TRBV18
TGTGCCAGTCAATGGGAGTTTAACTATGGCTACACCTTC
CASQWEFNYGYTF
>-|TRBD1|TRBJ1-2|TRBV5-1
TGCGCCAGCAGCTGGGGGGACAGCTCCTATGGCTACACCTTC
CASSWGDSSYGYTF
>-|TRBD1|TRBJ2-2|TRBV24-1
TGTGCCACCAGTGATCGACCGGGACAGGGAATCACCGGGGAGCTGTTTTTT
CATSDRPGQGITGELFF
>-|-|TRBJ1-4|TRBV6-5
TGTGCCAGCAGATTACAGGTGCTTAATGAAAAACTGTTTTTT
CASRLQVLNEKLFF
>-|-|TRBJ2-7|TRBV6-5
TGTGCCAGCAGTTACTCAATAGTTGATCCCGAGCAGTACTTC
CASSYSIVDPEQYF
>once|-|TRBJ2-5|TRBV6-2/TRBV6-3
TGTGCCAGCAGTGGAGGGGCGGAGACCCAGTACTTC
CASSGGAETQYF
>-|-|TRBJ1-1|TRBV6-2/TRBV6-3
TGTGCCAGCAGTTACGGACAGACGGCTTTCTTT
CASSYGQTAFF
>-|TRBD1|TRBJ2-4|TRBV19
TGTGCCAGTAGTAAGGACAGGGCAACAAACATTCAGTACTTC
CASSKDRATNIQYF
>-|TRBD1|TRBJ1-3|TRBV10-3
TGTGCCATCAGAGACAGGGGAGGAGACACCATATATTTT
CAIRDRGGDTIYF
>-|-|TRBJ1-3|TRBV4-2
TGTGCCAGCAGCCAAAACGGGTTAGACACCATATATTTT
CASSQNGLDTIYF
>-|TRBD2|TRBJ2-1|TRBV5-1
TGCGCCAGCAGACAAGTAGCGGGAGGGCCGGTCAATGAGCAGTTCTTC
CASRQVAGGPVNEQFF
>-|-|TRBJ2-7|TRBV28
TGTGCCAGCACGCTACCGGGAATCTCCTACGAGCAGTACTTC
CASTLPGISYEQYF
>-|-|TRBJ1-3|TRBV6-5
TGTGCCAGCAGCGTTACAGGGCTCGGAAACACCATATATTTT
CASSVTGLGNTIYF
>once|TRBD2|TRBJ2-2|TRBV6-5
TGTGCCAGCAGCCGGTTAGCGGGAACAACCGGGGAGCTGTTTTTT
CASSRLAGTTGELFF
>-|-|TRBJ1-1|TRBV5-6
TGTGCCAGCAGCTTCTTGGCAGGGCAGAACACTGAAGCTTTCTTT
CASSFLAGQNTEAFF
>-|-|TRBJ2-7|TRBV5-1
TGCGCCAGCAGCTTGATGCAGGGGGGCCTCTCCTACGAGCAGTACTTC
CASSLMQGGLSYEQYF
>-|-|TRBJ2-7|TRBV5-4
TGTGCCAGCAGCCCCACTGGTCCCACCGCCTACGAGCAGTACTTC
CASSPTGPTAYEQYF
>-|-|TRBJ2-3|TRBV25-1
TGTGCCAGCAGTGAATATAGAGGTGACACAGATACGCAGTATTTT
CASSEYRGDTDTQYF
>-|TRBD2|TRBJ2-1|TRBV19
TGTGCCAGTAGTTTCGGACTAGGGTATTACAATGAGCAGTTCTTC
CASSFGLGYYNEQFF
>-|-|TRBJ1-2|TRBV5-3
TGTGCCAGAAGCTTGTCTACGTCCTATGGCTACACCTTC
CARSLSTSYGYTF
>once|TRBD2|TRBJ2-7|TRBV27
TGTGCCAGCAGACGGCGGGAGGGTTCCTACGAGCAGTACTTC
CASRRREGSYEQYF
>-|TRBD1|TRBJ1-3|TRBV7-8
TGTGCCAGCAGCTTAGCACTACGGGACAGCTCTGGAAACACCATATATTTT
CASSLALRDSSGNTIYF
>-|TRBD1|TRBJ2-7|TRBV28
TGTGCCAGCAGTGCCACCGGGACAGGGGCCTACGAGCAGTACTTC
CASSATGTGAYEQYF
>-|TRBD2|TRBJ2-3|TRBV27
TGTGCCACCAGGCCGGGAGGGCCTAGAGATACGCAGTATTTT
CATRPGGPRDTQYF
>-|-|TRBJ1-6|TRBV28
TGTGCCAGTCAGAGGAGCTCCTATAATTCACCCCTCCACTTT
CASQRSSYNSPLHF
>few|TRBD1|TRBJ2-3|TRBV18
TGTGCCAGCTCACCCTATATAGGGGGCGATACGCAGTATTTT
CASSPYIGGDTQYF
>-|TRBD1|TRBJ1-1|TRBV19
TGTGCCAGTAGTATAGCCCCAATAGGACAGGGGGCTTCTGAAGCTTTCTTT
CASSIAPIGQGASEAFF
>-|-|TRBJ2-3|TRBV21-1
TGTGCCAGCAGCAAAAGGGTGAACCACAGGGGGCCACTAGACATCGTATCGGATACGCAGTATTTT
CASSKRVNHRGPLDIVSDTQYF
>-|TRBD1|TRBJ1-1|TRBV29-1
TGCAGCGCAGGACAGGGATTGAACACTGAAGCTTTCTTT
CSAGQGLNTEAFF
>-|TRBD2|TRBJ2-1|TRBV7-2
TGTGCCAGCAGCTTAGCACCCCTAGCGGGGGGGCGTCTGGACAATGAGCAGTTCTTC
CASSLAPLAGGRLDNEQFF
>-|TRBD1|TRBJ1-4|TRBV5-8
TGTGCCAGCAGCCCCCGGGACAGGGATGAAAAACTGTTTTTT
CASSPRDRDEKLFF
>once|-|TRBJ2-3|TRBV6-5
TGTGCCAGCACTCGGAGCACAGATACGCAGTATTTT
CASTRSTDTQYF
>once|-|TRBJ2-2|TRBV27
TGTGCCAGCAGTTATTCCCAGGGGACCGGGGAGCTGTTTTTT
CASSYSQGTGELFF
>-|TRBD1|TRBJ2-1|TRBV11-3
TGTGCCAGCAGCCCTGGGACAGCCTCCTACAATGAGCAGTTCTTC
CASSPGTASYNEQFF
>-|-|TRBJ2-7|TRBV19
TGTGCCAGTAGTATAATTCCTTATCACGAGCAGTACTTC
CASSIIPYHEQYF
>-|-|TRBJ1-1|TRBV2
TGTGCCAGCAGCCCCGGGGTCACTGAAGCTTTCTTT
CASSPGVTEAFF
>-|-|TRBJ1-1|TRBV11-1
TGTGCCAGCAGCTTAGGTAGCGGGCATCGGGACACTGAAGCTTTCTTT
CASSLGSGHRDTEAFF
>-|-|TRBJ2-1|TRBV6-4
TGTGCCAGCAGTGAGGGCAGGGGCAATGAGCAGTTCTTC
CASSEGRGNEQFF